The text below deals with one TCR beta chain. Its target is not known. The V end lost 7 bases, the J end lost 8 bases, and 12 bases lay between the germline ends. This CDR3 is built from 11 residues. CDR1 and CDR2 (germline): SQVTM, ANQGSEA. The sample is drawn from a study of tumor-infiltrating lymphocytes in primary liver carcinoma. Study-wide context: Patients included men and women of 30 to 69 years. Samples gave roughly 3.65 to 8 million productive TCRbeta reads, similar across tissue types.

Study-wide results and caveats: Researchers found tumor-adjacent and tumor-blood pairs overlapped less than tumor region pairs. Tumor samples exhibited a significantly greater top-250-clone fraction than blood samples (p = 0.039).

Using a constant-region primer together with ProtoScript II reverse transcriptase, TCR beta cDNA was made from 500 ng of total RNA. TCR beta libraries came from three nested multiplex PCR rounds using slightly modified ARM-PCR. Rounds one and two of PCR, each of roughly 10 cycles, were primed with TRBV1-TRBV30 forward primers and a C-beta reverse primer. TCRdb passed the multiplex PCR reads through MiXCR, listing each CDR3 protein once. The repertoire holds about 320,000 distinct CDR3 sequences, with around three fifths as singletons. RNA isolated from unsorted whole blood supplied the blood RNA, with germline DNA also extracted.

The chain uses TRBV29-1 and TRBJ2-4, with a weak D call TRBD1 (6 bases). The TCR comes from a young woman with primary liver carcinoma and hepatitis B virus infection. Sequencing was performed on peripheral blood. CDR3 residues: CSEADSDIQYF. DNA of the CDR3: TGCAGCGAGGCGGACAGTGACATTCAGTACTTC.